Below, 4 T cell receptor beta chains from the same sample are listed, as sequenced in a study of shared clonotypes between healthy human individuals. Data came from immunoSEQ multiplex PCR; TCRdb stores just in-frame clones and leaves some out. Of around 2.1 million clones in the sample, 90% to 97% are singletons; the top ten hold approximately 0.13%. The sample comprised naive CD4+ T cells sorted from blood. The subset was: CD45RA+ positively selected. These receptor sequences come from a man aged 18 to 30 in good health.

This chain uses TRBV27 with TRBJ1-4, with D unresolved. The germline CDR1 and CDR2 sequences are MNHEY and SMNVEV (reference sequence). The V gene lost 5 bases and the J gene lost 2 bases, with 18 bases spanning the gap. The CDR3 is 17 amino acids. The CDR3 DNA is TGTGCCAGCAGTCCAGAGTCTCCGGGTCGGACTAATGAAAAACTGTTTTTT. Translating gives CASSPESPGRTNEKLFF.

This chain connects TRBV6-4 to TRBJ2-7, with 9 nucleotides matching TRBD2. The ends lost 5 bases at V and 0 bases at J; junction bases unmatched: 11. This CDR3 has 17 residues. In germline, CDR1 is MRHNA, CDR2 SNTAGT. In DNA form, the CDR3 reads TGTGCCAGCAGTCTATCCCTCGCGGGAGGGCCCTCCTACGAGCAGTACTTC. It yields the protein CASSLSLAGGPSYEQYF.

The CDR3 region has the DNA TGTGCCATCAGAGGGACTAGCGGGAGCAACACCGGGGAGCTGTTTTTT. It yields the protein CAIRGTSGSNTGELFF. The gene calls are TRBV10-3 and TRBJ2-2; TRBD2 matches at 14 bases. In germline, CDR1 is ENHRY, CDR2 SYGVKD. Unmatched junction bases numbered 2, after V lost 6 bases and J lost 2 bases. The CDR3 has 16 amino acids.

The V and J genes are TRBV18 and TRBJ1-2, with D tentatively TRBD1 (6 bases). Trimming cost V 3 bases and J 7 bases, with 21 bases left between them. Looked up from germline, CDR1 is KGHSH and CDR2 is LQKENI. This CDR3 has 16 residues. The CDR3 here is CASSPQMTGELRGYTF. DNA for the CDR3: TGTGCCAGCTCACCCCAGATGACAGGAGAGCTCCGTGGCTACACCTTC.